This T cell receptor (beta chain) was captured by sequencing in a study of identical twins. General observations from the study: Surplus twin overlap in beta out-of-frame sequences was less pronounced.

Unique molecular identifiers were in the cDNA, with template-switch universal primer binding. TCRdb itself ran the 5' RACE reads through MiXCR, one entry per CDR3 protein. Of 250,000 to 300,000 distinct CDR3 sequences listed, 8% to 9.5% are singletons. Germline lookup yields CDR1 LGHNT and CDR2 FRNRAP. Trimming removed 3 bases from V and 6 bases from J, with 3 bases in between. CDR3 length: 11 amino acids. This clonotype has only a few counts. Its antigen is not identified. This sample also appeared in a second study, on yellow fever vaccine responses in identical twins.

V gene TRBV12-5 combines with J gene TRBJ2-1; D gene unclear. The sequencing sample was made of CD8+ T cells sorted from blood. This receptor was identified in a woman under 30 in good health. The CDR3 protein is CASGFLNEQFF. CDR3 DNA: TGTGCTAGTGGTTTCCTCAATGAGCAGTTCTTC.